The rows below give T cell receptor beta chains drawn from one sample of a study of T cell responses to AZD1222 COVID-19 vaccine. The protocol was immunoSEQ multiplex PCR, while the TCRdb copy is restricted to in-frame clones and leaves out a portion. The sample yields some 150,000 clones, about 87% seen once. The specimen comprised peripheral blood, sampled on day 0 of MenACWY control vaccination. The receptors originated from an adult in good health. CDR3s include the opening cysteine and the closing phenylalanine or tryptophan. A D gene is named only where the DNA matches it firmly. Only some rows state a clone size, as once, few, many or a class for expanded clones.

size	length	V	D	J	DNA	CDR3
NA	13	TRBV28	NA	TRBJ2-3	TGTGCCAGCATCACAACCGGCGCAGATACGCAGTATTTT	CASITTGADTQYF
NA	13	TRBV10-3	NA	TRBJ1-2	TGTGCCATCACTCAGAATCCCTACTATGGCTACACCTTC	CAITQNPYYGYTF
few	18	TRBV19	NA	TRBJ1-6	TGTGCCAGTAGCCCCCCTTTTTTCTACGGGTACGATAATTCACCCCTCCACTTT	CASSPPFFYGYDNSPLHF
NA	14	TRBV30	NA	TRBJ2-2	TGTGCCTGGAGGGACTGGACGAACACCGGGGAGCTGTTTTTT	CAWRDWTNTGELFF
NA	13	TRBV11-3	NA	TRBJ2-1	TGTGCCAGCAGCTTAGATCTAGGGGATGAGCAGTTCTTC	CASSLDLGDEQFF
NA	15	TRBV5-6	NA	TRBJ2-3	TGTGCCAGCAGTCCTACAACAGGGCGCACAGATACGCAGTATTTT	CASSPTTGRTDTQYF
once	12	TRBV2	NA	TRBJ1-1	TGTGCCAGCAGTACCTACATGGGTGAAGCTTTCTTT	CASSTYMGEAFF
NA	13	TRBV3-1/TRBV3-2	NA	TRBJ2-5	TGTGCCAGCAGCCAGAGGGTTGCAGAGACCCAGTACTTC	CASSQRVAETQYF
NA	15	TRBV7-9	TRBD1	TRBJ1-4	TGTGCCAGCAGCGCTCGACAGGGGACGGATGAAAAACTGTTTTTT	CASSARQGTDEKLFF
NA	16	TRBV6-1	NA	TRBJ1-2	TGTGCCAGCAGTGAAGTAGGTATAGGGCCCAACTATGGCTACACCTTC	CASSEVGIGPNYGYTF
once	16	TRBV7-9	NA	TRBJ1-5	TGTGCCAGCAGCTTAGGGGTGGGGGGAGGCAATCAGCCCCAGCATTTT	CASSLGVGGGNQPQHF
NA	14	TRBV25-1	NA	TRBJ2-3	TGTGCCAGCAGTGACTGGGGAGGCGCAGATACGCAGTATTTT	CASSDWGGADTQYF
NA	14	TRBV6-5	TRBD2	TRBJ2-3	TGTGCCAGCAGTTACGCTAGCGGCGAAGATACGCAGTATTTT	CASSYASGEDTQYF
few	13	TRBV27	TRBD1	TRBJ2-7	TGTGCCAGCAGTTTAACAGGGGACTACGAGCAGTACTTC	CASSLTGDYEQYF
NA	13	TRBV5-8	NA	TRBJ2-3	TGTGCCAGCAGCTTATTGGACGGCGTTACGCAGTATTTT	CASSLLDGVTQYF
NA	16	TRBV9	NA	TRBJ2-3	TGTGCCAGCAGCGTAGTCGGCAGCGGAGGCACAGATACGCAGTATTTT	CASSVVGSGGTDTQYF
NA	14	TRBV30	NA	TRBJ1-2	TGTGCCTGGAGCGTCGACACGCCAGCTTATGGCTACACCTTC	CAWSVDTPAYGYTF
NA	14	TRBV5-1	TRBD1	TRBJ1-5	TGCGCCAGCAGCCAGGGGGCCGGGGATCAGCCCCAGCATTTT	CASSQGAGDQPQHF
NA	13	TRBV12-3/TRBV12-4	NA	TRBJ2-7	TGTGCCAGCAGTTTGGGACCGGCGAACGAGCAGTACTTC	CASSLGPANEQYF
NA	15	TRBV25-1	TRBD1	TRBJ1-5	TGTGCCAGCAGTGGGACAGGAAATAGCAATCAGCCCCAGCATTTT	CASSGTGNSNQPQHF
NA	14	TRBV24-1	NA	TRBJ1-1	TGTGCCACCAGGGACACCGAATTGAACACTGAAGCTTTCTTT	CATRDTELNTEAFF
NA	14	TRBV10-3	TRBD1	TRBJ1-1	TGTGCCATCACCCCCGGGACAGCGAACACTGAAGCTTTCTTT	CAITPGTANTEAFF
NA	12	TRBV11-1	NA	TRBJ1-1	TGTGCCAGCAGCTTCCCGCAAGCTGAAGCTTTCTTT	CASSFPQAEAFF
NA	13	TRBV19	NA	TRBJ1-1	TGTGCCAGTAGCCCCAGCGGGGGGACTGAAGCTTTCTTT	CASSPSGGTEAFF
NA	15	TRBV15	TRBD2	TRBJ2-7	TGTGCCACCAGCGGGGGACTAGCGGGGTCCTACGAGCAGTACTTC	CATSGGLAGSYEQYF
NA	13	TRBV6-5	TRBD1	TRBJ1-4	TGTGCCAGTGCGGGGACAGGGCGCGAAAAACTGTTTTTT	CASAGTGREKLFF
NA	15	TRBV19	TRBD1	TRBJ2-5	TGTGCCAGTAGTATAGGCAGGGACAGGTCCTCGGCCCAGTACTTC	CASSIGRDRSSAQYF
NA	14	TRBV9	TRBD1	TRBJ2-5	TGTGCCAGCAGCGCGACAGGGCCCCAAGAGACCCAGTACTTC	CASSATGPQETQYF
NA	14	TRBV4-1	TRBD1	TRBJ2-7	TGCGCCAGCAGCCAGAGGGACAGCTCCTACGAGCAGTACTTC	CASSQRDSSYEQYF
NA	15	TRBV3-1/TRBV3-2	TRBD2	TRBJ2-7	TGTGCCAGCAGCCAAGTGGGACTAGGCCACTACGAGCAGTACTTC	CASSQVGLGHYEQYF
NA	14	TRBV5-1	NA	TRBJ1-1	TGCGCCAGCAGCTCAGGGAGTACGAACACTGAAGCTTTCTTT	CASSSGSTNTEAFF
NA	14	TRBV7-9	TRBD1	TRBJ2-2	TGTGCCAGCGACGGCAGGGGGCTCACCGGGGAGCTGTTTTTT	CASDGRGLTGELFF
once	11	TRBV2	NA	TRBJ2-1	TGTGCCAGCAGTGAAGGTTGGAGACAGATCTTC	CASSEGWRQIF
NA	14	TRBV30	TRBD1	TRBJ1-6	TGTGCCTGGAGTGGAGGACAGGGAAGTTCACCCCTCCACTTT	CAWSGGQGSSPLHF
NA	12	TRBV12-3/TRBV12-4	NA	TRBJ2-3	TGTGCCAGCAGTCCGTACACAGATACGCAGTATTTT	CASSPYTDTQYF
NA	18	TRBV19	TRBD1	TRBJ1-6	TGTGCCAGTAGTCGCTCACCCGGTTGGACAGGGGGTAATTCACCCCTCCACTTT	CASSRSPGWTGGNSPLHF
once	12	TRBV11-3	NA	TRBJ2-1	TGTGCCAGCAGCTTGGCTACGAATGAGCAGTTCTTC	CASSLATNEQFF
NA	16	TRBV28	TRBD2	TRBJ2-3	TGTGCCAGCATCGGGGGTGGGAGGGCTGGCACAGATACGCAGTATTTT	CASIGGGRAGTDTQYF
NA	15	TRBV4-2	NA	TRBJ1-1	TGTGCCAGCAGCCTGGTAGGACAGATGAACACTGAAGCTTTCTTT	CASSLVGQMNTEAFF
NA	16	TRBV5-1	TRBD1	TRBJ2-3	TGCGCCAGCAGCTTGGGGGGACAGGGGAGCACAGATACGCAGTATTTT	CASSLGGQGSTDTQYF
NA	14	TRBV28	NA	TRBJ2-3	TGTGCCAGCAGTTTAACAGGGACCACAGATACGCAGTATTTT	CASSLTGTTDTQYF
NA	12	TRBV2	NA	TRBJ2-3	TGTGCCAGCAGGGGGGATGGGGGTACGCAGTATTTT	CASRGDGGTQYF
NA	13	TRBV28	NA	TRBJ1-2	TGTGCCAGCAGTTTTGGAGGGGTCGATGGCTACACCTTC	CASSFGGVDGYTF
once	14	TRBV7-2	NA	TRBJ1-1	TGTGCCAGCAGCTTAGTGAGCACACTGCCTGAAGCTTTCTTT	CASSLVSTLPEAFF
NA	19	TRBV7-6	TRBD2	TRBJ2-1	TGTGCCAGCAGCCAATTACTAGCGGGAGTATCGAGACTGGGCAATGAGCAGTTCTTC	CASSQLLAGVSRLGNEQFF
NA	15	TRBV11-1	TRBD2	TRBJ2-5	TGTGCCAGCAGCTCAGGACTAGCGGCTCTGGAGACCCAGTACTTC	CASSSGLAALETQYF
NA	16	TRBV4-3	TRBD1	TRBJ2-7	TGCGCCAGCAGCCAAATCCCCGGACAGGGGGGCGACGAGCAGTACTTC	CASSQIPGQGGDEQYF
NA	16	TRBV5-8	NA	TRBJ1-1	TGTGCCAGCAGCCAGACTAGGGGGGGTTCTCCTAAAAAAGCTTTCTTT	CASSQTRGGSPKKAFF
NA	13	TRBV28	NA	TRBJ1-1	TGTGCCAGCAGTTTCATCGGCCCCTTTGAAGCTTTCTTT	CASSFIGPFEAFF
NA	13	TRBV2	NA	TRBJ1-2	TGTGCCAGCAGTCCGCGGGGAGCGGATGGCTACACCTTC	CASSPRGADGYTF
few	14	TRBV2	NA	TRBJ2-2	TGTGCCAGCAGGCGGACGGCTAACACCGGGGAGCTGTTTTTT	CASRRTANTGELFF
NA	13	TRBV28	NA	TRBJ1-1	TGTGCCAGCAGTCGCCCCAAGAACACTGAAGCTTTCTTT	CASSRPKNTEAFF
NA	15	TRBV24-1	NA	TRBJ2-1	TGTGCCACCAGTGATCCGCTCGCCCGGTACAATGAGCAGTTCTTC	CATSDPLARYNEQFF